These 4 T cell receptor beta chains were sequenced from one sample in a study of beta chain features in type 1 diabetes. Study findings and constraints: Type 1 diabetes patients showed a moderate but significant shortening of TCRB CDR3s in all four CD4+ subsets.

The antigens of these receptors remain unknown. TCRB transcripts that were expressed got sequenced, as all of the isolated RNA had been reverse transcribed. This table comes from immunoSEQ multiplex PCR, and its TCRdb copy is limited to in-frame clones, with some not included. The profile shows a few hundred thousand clones, around 22% of them singletons. The sample was naive CD4+ T cells from blood. These receptors were collected from a woman in her twenties or thirties with type 1 diabetes.

The chain employs TRBV18 and TRBJ1-4; D call uncertain. Trimming removed 3 bases at V and 5 bases at J, with 16 bases between. The germline gives CDR1 KGHSH, CDR2 LQKENI. The CDR3 has 16 amino acids. The CDR3 nucleotides are TGTGCCAGCTCACCGAGGGATTTGGCTTTAAATGAAAAACTGTTTTTT. As protein: CASSPRDLALNEKLFF.

This clone was counted only a few times. The chain links TRBV5-1 to TRBJ2-3, with D possibly being TRBD2 (6 bases). Germline V gene sequence: CDR1 SGHRS, CDR2 YFSETQ. The length of the CDR3 is 16 residues. The V end lost 0 bases, the J end lost 1 base, and 12 bases lay between the germline ends. CDR3 sequence: CASSLDREWRTDTQYF. CDR3 coding DNA: TGCGCCAGCAGCTTGGACCGGGAGTGGCGCACAGATACGCAGTATTTT.

The rearrangement uses TRBV29-1 and TRBJ2-7, with TRBD1 identical over 8 bases. This CDR3 has 12 amino acids. Trimming removed 4 bases from V and 6 bases from J; junction bases left unmatched: 5. Per germline, CDR1 SQVTM and CDR2 ANQGSEA. The CDR3 here is CSVGQGAVEQYF. The CDR3 DNA is TGCAGCGTTGGGCAGGGGGCTGTCGAGCAGTACTTC.

This clone was recorded a few times. V gene TRBV9 combines with J gene TRBJ1-1; D might be TRBD1 (5 bases). There are 15 residues in the CDR3. From germline, CDR1 is SGDLS and CDR2 YYNGEE. V shed 0 bases and J shed 2 bases, with 11 bases lying between them. The CDR3 is CASSVDEGLNTEAFF. CDR3 coding DNA: TGTGCCAGCAGCGTAGATGAGGGACTTAACACTGAAGCTTTCTTT.